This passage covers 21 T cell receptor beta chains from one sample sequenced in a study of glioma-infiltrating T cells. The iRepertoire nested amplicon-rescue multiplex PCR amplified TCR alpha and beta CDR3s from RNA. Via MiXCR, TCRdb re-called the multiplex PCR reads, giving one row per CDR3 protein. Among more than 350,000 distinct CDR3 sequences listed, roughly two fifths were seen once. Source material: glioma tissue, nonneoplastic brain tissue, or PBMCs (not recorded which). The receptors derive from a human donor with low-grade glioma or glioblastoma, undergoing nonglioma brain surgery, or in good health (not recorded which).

In DNA form, the CDR3 reads TGTGCCAGCAGCCATAAGGAGTATCCCTACGAGCAGTACTTC. Its translation is CASSHKEYPYEQYF. The chain carries TRBV14 and TRBJ2-7; D remains ambiguous. This CDR3 spans 14 amino acids. V was shortened by 3 bases and J by 2 bases, with 11 bases between the two germline ends. CDR1 SGHDN and CDR2 FVKESK come from the germline V gene.

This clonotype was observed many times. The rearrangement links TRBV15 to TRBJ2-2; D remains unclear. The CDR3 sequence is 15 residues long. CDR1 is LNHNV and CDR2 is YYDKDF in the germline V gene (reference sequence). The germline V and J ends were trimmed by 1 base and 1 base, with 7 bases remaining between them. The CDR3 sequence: CATSRGDKNTGELFF. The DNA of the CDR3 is TGTGCCACCAGCAGAGGAGACAAGAACACCGGGGAGCTGTTTTTT.

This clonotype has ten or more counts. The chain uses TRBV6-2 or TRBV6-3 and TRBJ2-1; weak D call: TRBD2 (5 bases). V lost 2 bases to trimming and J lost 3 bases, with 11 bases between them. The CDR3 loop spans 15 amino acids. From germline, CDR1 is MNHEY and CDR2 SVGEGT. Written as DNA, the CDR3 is TGTGCCAGCAGTTACCCCGAACGGGGCTACAATGAGCAGTTCTTC. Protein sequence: CASSYPERGYNEQFF.

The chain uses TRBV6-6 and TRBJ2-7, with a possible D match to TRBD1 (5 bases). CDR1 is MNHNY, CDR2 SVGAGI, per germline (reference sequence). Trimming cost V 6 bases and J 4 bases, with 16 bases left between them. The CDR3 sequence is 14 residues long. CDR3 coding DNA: TGTGCCAGCAGCGCCGCAGGGTTGAGTTACGAGCAGTACTTC. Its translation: CASSAAGLSYEQYF.

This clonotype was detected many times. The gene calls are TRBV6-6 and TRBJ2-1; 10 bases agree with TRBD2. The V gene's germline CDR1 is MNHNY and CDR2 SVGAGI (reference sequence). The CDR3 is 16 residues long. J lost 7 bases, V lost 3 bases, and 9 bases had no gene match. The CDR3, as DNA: TGTGCCAGCAGTTATAGGCTAGCGGGAGAGGGGAATGAGCAGTTCTTC. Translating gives CASSYRLAGEGNEQFF.

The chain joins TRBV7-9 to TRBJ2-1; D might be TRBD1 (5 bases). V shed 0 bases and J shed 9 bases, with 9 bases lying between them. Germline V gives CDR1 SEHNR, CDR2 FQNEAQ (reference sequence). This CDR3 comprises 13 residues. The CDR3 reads CASSLALGAEQFF. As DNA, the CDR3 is TGTGCCAGCAGCTTAGCGCTAGGGGCTGAGCAGTTCTTC.

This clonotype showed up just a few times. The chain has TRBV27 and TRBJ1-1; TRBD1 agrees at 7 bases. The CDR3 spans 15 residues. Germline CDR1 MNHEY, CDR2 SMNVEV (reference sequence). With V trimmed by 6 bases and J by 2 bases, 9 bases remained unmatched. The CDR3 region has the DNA TGTGCCAGCAGCGCAACGGGACAGAAAAACACTGAAGCTTTCTTT. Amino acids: CASSATGQKNTEAFF.

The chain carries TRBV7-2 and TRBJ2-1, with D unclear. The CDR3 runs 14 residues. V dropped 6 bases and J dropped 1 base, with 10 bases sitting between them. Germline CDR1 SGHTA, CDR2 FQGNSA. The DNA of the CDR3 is TGTGCCAGCAGTGTTCCTGTATCCTACAATGAGCAGTTCTTC. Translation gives CASSVPVSYNEQFF.

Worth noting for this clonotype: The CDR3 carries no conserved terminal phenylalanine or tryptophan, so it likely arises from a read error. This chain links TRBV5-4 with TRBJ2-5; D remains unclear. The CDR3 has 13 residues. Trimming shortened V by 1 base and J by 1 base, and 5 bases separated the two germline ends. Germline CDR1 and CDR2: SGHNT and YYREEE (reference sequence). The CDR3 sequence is CASSLSLQETQYL. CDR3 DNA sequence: TGTGCCAGCAGCTTGTCCCTCCAAGAGACCCAGTACCTC.

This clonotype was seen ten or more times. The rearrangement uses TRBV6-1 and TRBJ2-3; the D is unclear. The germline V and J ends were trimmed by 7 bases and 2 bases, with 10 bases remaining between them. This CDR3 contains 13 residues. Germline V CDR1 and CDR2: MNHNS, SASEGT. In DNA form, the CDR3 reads TGTGCCAGCAAAGACCTATACACAGATACGCAGTATTTT. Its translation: CASKDLYTDTQYF.

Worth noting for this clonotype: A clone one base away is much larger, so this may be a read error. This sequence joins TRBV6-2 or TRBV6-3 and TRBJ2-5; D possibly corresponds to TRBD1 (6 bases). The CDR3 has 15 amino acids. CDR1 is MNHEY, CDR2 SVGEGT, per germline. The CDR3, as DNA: TGTGCCAGCAGTGCCCATCCACAGGGACCCAAGACCCTGTACTTC. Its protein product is CASSAHPQGPKTLYF.

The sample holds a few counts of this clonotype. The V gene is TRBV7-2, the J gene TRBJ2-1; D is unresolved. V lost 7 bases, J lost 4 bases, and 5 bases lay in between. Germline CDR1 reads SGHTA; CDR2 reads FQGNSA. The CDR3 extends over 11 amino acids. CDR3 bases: TGTGCCAGCACTTTTTACAATGAGCAGTTCTTC. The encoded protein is CASTFYNEQFF.

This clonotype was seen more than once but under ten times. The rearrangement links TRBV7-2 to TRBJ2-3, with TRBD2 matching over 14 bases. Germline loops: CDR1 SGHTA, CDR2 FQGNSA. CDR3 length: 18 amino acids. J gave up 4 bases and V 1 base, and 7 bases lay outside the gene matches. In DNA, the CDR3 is TGTGCCAGCAGCTTAGTGACGGGACTAGCGGGAGTTCCAGATACGCAGTATTTT. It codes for CASSLVTGLAGVPDTQYF. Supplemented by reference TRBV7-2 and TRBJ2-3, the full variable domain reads GAGVSQSPSNKVTEKGKDVELRCDPISGHTALYWYRQSLGQGLEFLIYFQGNSAPDKSGLPSDRFSAERTGGSVSTLTIQRTQQEDSAVYLCASSLVTGLAGVPDTQYFGPGTRLTVL.

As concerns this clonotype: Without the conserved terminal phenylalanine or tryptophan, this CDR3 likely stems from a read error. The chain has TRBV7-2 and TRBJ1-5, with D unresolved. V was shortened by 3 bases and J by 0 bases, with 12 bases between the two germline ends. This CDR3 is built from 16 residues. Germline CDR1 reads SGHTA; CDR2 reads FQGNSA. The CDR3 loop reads CASSFPGRVSNQPQHV. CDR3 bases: TGTGCCAGCAGCTTTCCTGGGAGGGTTAGCAATCAGCCCCAGCATGTT.

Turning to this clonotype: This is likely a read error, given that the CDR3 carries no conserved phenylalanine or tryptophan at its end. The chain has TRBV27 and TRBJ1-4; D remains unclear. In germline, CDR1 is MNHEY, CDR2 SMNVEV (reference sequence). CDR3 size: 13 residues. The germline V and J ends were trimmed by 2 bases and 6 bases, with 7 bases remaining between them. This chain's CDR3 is CASSLVRHEKLFS. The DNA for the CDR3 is TGTGCCAGCAGTTTAGTCAGACATGAAAAACTGTTTTCT.

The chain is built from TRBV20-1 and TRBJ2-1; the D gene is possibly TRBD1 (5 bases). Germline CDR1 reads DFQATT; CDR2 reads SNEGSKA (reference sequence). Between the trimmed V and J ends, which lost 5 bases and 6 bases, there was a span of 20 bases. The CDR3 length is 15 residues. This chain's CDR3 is CSAVPDSIVANEQFF. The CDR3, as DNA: TGCAGTGCTGTTCCCGACAGCATTGTCGCCAATGAGCAGTTCTTC.

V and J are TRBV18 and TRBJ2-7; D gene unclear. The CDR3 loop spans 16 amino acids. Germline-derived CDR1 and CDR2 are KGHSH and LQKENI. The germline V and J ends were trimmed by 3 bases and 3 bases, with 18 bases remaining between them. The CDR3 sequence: CASSPLETSLNYEQYF. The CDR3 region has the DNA TGTGCCAGCTCACCCCTTGAGACTTCCCTAAACTACGAGCAGTACTTC. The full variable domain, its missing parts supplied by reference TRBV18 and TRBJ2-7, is NAGVMQNPRHLVRRRGQEARLRCSPMKGHSHVYWYRQLPEEGLKFMVYLQKENIIDESGMPKERFSAEFPKEGPSILRIQQVVRGDSAAYFCASSPLETSLNYEQYFGPGTRLTVT.

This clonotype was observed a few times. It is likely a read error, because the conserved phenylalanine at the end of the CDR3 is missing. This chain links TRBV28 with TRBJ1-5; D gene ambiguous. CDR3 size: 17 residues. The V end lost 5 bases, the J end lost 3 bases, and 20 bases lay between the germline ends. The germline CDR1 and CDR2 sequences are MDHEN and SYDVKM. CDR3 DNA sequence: TGTGCCAGCAGTCCAAATCGCCCCGTGACCCTCAATCAGCCCCAGCATCTT. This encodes CASSPNRPVTLNQPQHL.

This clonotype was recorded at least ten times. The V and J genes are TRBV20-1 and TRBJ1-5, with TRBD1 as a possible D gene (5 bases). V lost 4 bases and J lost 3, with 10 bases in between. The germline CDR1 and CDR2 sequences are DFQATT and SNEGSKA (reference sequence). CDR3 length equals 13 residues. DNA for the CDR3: TGCAGTGCTAAGACAGTACCCAATCAGCCCCAGCATTTT. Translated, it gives CSAKTVPNQPQHF.

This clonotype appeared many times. Written as DNA, the CDR3 is TGTGCCAGCAGTCCCGGCAGGGGCGGTCAGCCCCAGCATTTT. Protein product: CASSPGRGGQPQHF. The chain employs TRBV25-1 and TRBJ1-5; D possibly corresponds to TRBD1 (6 bases). V lost 5 bases and J 6 bases, leaving 14 bases between the germline ends. This CDR3 region has 14 residues. From germline, CDR1 is MGHDK and CDR2 SYGVNS.

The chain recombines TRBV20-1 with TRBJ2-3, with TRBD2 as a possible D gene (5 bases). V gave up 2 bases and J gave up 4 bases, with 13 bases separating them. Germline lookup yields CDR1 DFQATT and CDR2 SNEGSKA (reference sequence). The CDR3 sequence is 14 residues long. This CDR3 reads CSARTRGRSDTQYF. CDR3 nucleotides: TGCAGTGCTAGAACTAGAGGGAGATCAGATACGCAGTATTTT.